Presented here are 27 T cell receptor beta chains from one specimen sequenced in a study of pediatric ulcerative colitis. The rectum was sampled with one to two pinch biopsies at colonoscopy. Using immunoSEQ multiplex PCR, the repertoire was profiled, and TCRdb retains in-frame clones only, with some absent. The sample lists about 16,000 clones; 80% were seen once. The sample consisted of gut tissue. The origin of the receptors is a boy younger than 18 who was a control in a study of pediatric ulcerative colitis.

This sequence joins TRBV4-1 and TRBJ2-1, with D possibly TRBD2 on 5 matching bases. The CDR3 consists of 14 residues. Trimming left V 1 base short and J 9 bases short, with 13 bases between. The germline gives CDR1 MGHRA, CDR2 YSYEKL. The CDR3 sequence is CASSQGLATGEQFF. The CDR3 DNA sequence: TGCGCCAGCAGCCAAGGGTTAGCGACCGGTGAGCAGTTCTTC.

This rearrangement joins TRBV6-1 to TRBJ1-1, with D possibly matching TRBD1 (6 bases). The CDR3 runs to 14 residues. The V gene lost 6 bases and the J gene lost 4 bases, with 15 bases spanning the gap. Germline V CDR1 and CDR2: MNHNS, SASEGT. In DNA, the CDR3 is TGTGCCAGCAGATACAGGGAACTAGGCACTGAAGCTTTCTTT. Translating it yields CASRYRELGTEAFF.

This clone has only one observation. The chain joins TRBV7-2 to TRBJ2-3, with no clear D. V was clipped by 5 bases and J by 2 bases, with 5 bases between them. The CDR3 is made up of 12 amino acids. The V gene's germline CDR1 is SGHTA and CDR2 FQGNSA. The CDR3 spells CASSASTDTQYF. The DNA of the CDR3 is TGTGCCAGCAGCGCCTCCACAGATACGCAGTATTTT.

J is TRBJ1-1 and V is TRBV7-2; no definite D call. V dropped 2 bases and J dropped 1 base, with 11 bases sitting between them. Germline assignment: CDR1 SGHTA and CDR2 FQGNSA. There are 15 residues in the CDR3. The CDR3 here is CASSLSTIKNTEAFF. CDR3 DNA sequence: TGTGCCAGCAGCTTAAGTACCATAAAGAACACTGAAGCTTTCTTT.

This clone was recorded only once. This chain uses TRBV19 with TRBJ2-7; 9 bases are a match to TRBD1. The CDR3 runs to 17 residues. The junction had 13 bases not matched to a gene; V was cut back by 5 bases and J by 2 bases. The V gene's germline CDR1 is LNHDA and CDR2 SQIVND (reference sequence). CDR3 sequence: CASSPAVAGTGTYEQYF. In nucleotides, the CDR3 is TGTGCCAGTAGTCCTGCCGTCGCCGGGACAGGGACCTACGAGCAGTACTTC.

This chain links TRBV5-4 with TRBJ2-5, with 7 bases fitting TRBD1. J gave up 5 bases and V 4 bases, and 8 bases lay outside the gene matches. Per germline, CDR1 SGHNT and CDR2 YYREEE (reference sequence). The CDR3 covers 14 residues. CDR3 residues: CASSPTQGIETQYF. The CDR3 DNA is TGTGCCAGCAGCCCTACACAGGGGATTGAGACCCAGTACTTC.

This clone is a singleton in its sample. A junction end diverges from the germline sequence, so it may reflect a read error. The chain recombines TRBV7-7 with TRBJ2-5; 7 positions match TRBD2. The CDR3 contains 13 residues. Germline V gene sequence: CDR1 SSHAT, CDR2 FNYEAQ (reference sequence). Written as DNA, the CDR3 is TGTGCTAGCAGCTGGGGGGGAGGAGAGACCCAGTACTTC. Residues: CASSWGGGETQYF.

The rearrangement uses TRBV5-1 and TRBJ2-6, with 10 bases aligning to TRBD1. The V segment lost 4 bases and the J segment 1 base; nucleotides outside the gene matches: 5. Germline V CDR1 and CDR2: SGHRS, YFSETQ. The CDR3 consists of 17 residues. CDR3 nucleotide sequence: TGCGCCAGCAGCAACGGACAGGGGGTTTCTGGGGCCAACGTCCTGACTTTC. Protein product: CASSNGQGVSGANVLTF.

J is TRBJ1-5 and V is TRBV18, with D perhaps matching TRBD1 (6 bases). The V end was cut by 6 bases, the J end by 7 bases, with 19 bases between. Germline loops: CDR1 KGHSH, CDR2 LQKENI. CDR3 length: 15 amino acids. CDR3 residues: CASSDARGNRQPQHF. The DNA of the CDR3 is TGTGCCAGCTCCGACGCGAGGGGGAATAGACAGCCCCAGCATTTT.

The chain uses TRBV19 and TRBJ2-3, with TRBD2 as a possible D gene (7 bases). V lost 7 bases to trimming and J lost 5 bases, with 28 bases between them. Germline CDR1 reads LNHDA; CDR2 reads SQIVND (reference sequence). The CDR3 loop spans 18 amino acids. The CDR3 loop reads CASMSRDLAGGRGDTQYF. The CDR3 DNA follows: TGTGCCAGTATGAGCAGGGATCTAGCCGGGGGGCGGGGAGATACGCAGTATTTT.

The chain links TRBV2 to TRBJ2-7, with D unresolved. V lost 10 bases and J lost 2, with 12 bases in between. This CDR3 region has 12 residues. From germline, CDR1 is SNHLY and CDR2 FYNNEI. CDR3: CATGQEAYEQYF. CDR3 in DNA: TGTGCCACCGGCCAAGAGGCCTACGAGCAGTACTTC.

This clone was detected once. The rearrangement uses TRBV4-3 and TRBJ1-4, with unresolved D. Germline lookup yields CDR1 LGHNA and CDR2 YSLEER. V lost 3 bases and J lost 7, with 12 bases in between. The CDR3 runs 14 residues. The CDR3 bases are TGCGCCAGCAGCCACCCCCCGGCGGGTGAAAAACTGTTTTTT. Protein sequence: CASSHPPAGEKLFF.

This chain joins TRBV7-3 and TRBJ1-1; perhaps TRBD1 as D (6 bases). The CDR3 contains 17 residues. Per germline, CDR1 SGHTA and CDR2 FQGTGA. The V gene lost 5 bases and the J gene lost 1 base, with 20 bases spanning the gap. The CDR3 protein is CASSQRRDIRKNTEAFF. The CDR3 nucleotides read TGTGCCAGCAGCCAGAGAAGGGACATCCGTAAGAACACTGAAGCTTTCTTT.

The genes are TRBV2 and TRBJ2-7; D gene ambiguous. The CDR3 has 15 amino acids. Between the trimmed V and J ends, which lost 8 bases and 3 bases, there was a span of 20 bases. Per germline, CDR1 SNHLY and CDR2 FYNNEI. CDR3 sequence: CASFVGGPPNYEQYF. CDR3 DNA sequence: TGTGCCAGCTTCGTCGGCGGCCCCCCAAACTACGAGCAGTACTTC.

This sequence joins TRBV30 and TRBJ1-1, with D perhaps TRBD1 (5 bases). Per the germline V gene, CDR1 is GTSNPN and CDR2 is SVGIG (reference sequence). The CDR3 sequence is 14 residues long. Between the trimmed V and J ends, which lost 4 bases and 1 base, there was a span of 13 bases. This CDR3 reads CAWNDIGGNTEAFF. CDR3 nucleotide sequence: TGTGCCTGGAACGACATCGGGGGGAACACTGAAGCTTTCTTT.

The chain has TRBV4-1 and TRBJ1-1; 10 nucleotides line up with TRBD1. The trim removed 1 base at V and 1 base at J, leaving 0 bases unmatched. Per germline, CDR1 MGHRA and CDR2 YSYEKL. The CDR3 has 15 residues. The CDR3 here is CASSQGTGGNTEAFF. CDR3 DNA: TGCGCCAGCAGCCAAGGGACAGGGGGGAACACTGAAGCTTTCTTT.

This clone was counted once. The V and J genes are TRBV7-2 and TRBJ2-1; 11 bases match TRBD2. The germline V gene encodes CDR1 SGHTA and CDR2 FQGNSA. V shed 4 bases and J 5 bases; nucleotides not matched to a gene: 4. The CDR3 runs 15 residues. The CDR3 DNA follows: TGTGCCAGCAGCTACGGGACTAGCGGAGACAATGAGCAGTTCTTC. Its protein product is CASSYGTSGDNEQFF.

This chain uses TRBV21-1 with TRBJ1-1. TRBV21-1 is marked as a pseudogene. The CDR3 contains 15 residues. In DNA, the CDR3 is TGTGCCAGCAACATGTCCGGGGGGGCGCACACTGAAGCTTTCTTT. Its translation is CASNMSGGAHTEAFF.

The gene calls are TRBV28 and TRBJ1-2, with D tentatively TRBD1 (5 bases). V lost 2 bases and J lost 2, with 12 bases in between. The CDR3 spans 15 residues. The V gene's germline CDR1 is MDHEN and CDR2 SYDVKM. In DNA, the CDR3 is TGTGCCAGCAGTTTACAGGGTAAAAGGAACTATGGCTACACCTTC. As protein: CASSLQGKRNYGYTF.

The gene calls are TRBV11-2 and TRBJ1-5, with D perhaps TRBD1 (5 bases). The V gene's germline CDR1 is SGHAT and CDR2 FQNNGV. V gave up 0 bases and J gave up 6 bases, with 9 bases separating them. This CDR3 comprises 14 residues. CDR3 in amino acids: CASSLDQGRQPQHF. Written as DNA, the CDR3 is TGTGCCAGCAGCTTAGATCAGGGACGTCAGCCCCAGCATTTT.

This chain's CDR3 is CASSLGGPGQGPQHF. CDR3 nucleotide sequence: TGCGCCAGCAGCTTGGGAGGGCCCGGGCAAGGGCCCCAGCATTTT. The chain combines TRBV5-1 with TRBJ1-5; D is uncertain. The V end lost 0 bases, the J end lost 9 bases, and 16 bases lay between the germline ends. The CDR3 spans 15 residues. The germline gives CDR1 SGHRS, CDR2 YFSETQ.

In this sample, this clone turned up once. This rearrangement joins TRBV6-4 to TRBJ2-1, with D possibly called TRBD1 or TRBD2 (6 bases each). CDR1 is MRHNA and CDR2 is SNTAGT in the germline V gene. Trimming cost V 5 bases and J 13 bases, with 21 bases left between them. This CDR3 region has 14 residues. CDR3 residues: CASSKDWGPGAQFF. The DNA of the CDR3 is TGTGCCAGCAGTAAGGATTGGGGCCCGGGGGCCCAGTTCTTC.

The chain uses TRBV15 and TRBJ1-1; weak D call: TRBD1 (5 bases). Trimming stripped 4 bases from V and 5 bases from J, with 17 bases between. Germline assignment: CDR1 LNHNV and CDR2 YYDKDF (reference sequence). The CDR3 sequence is 15 residues long. CDR3 bases: TGTGCCACCAGCAATCCGGGACGGGGATGGACTGAAGCTTTCTTT. This translates into CATSNPGRGWTEAFF.

This clone has just a few counts. V gene TRBV2 combines with J gene TRBJ1-6; the match to TRBD1 covers 12 bases. The CDR3 has 16 residues. Losses at the gene ends were 6 bases for V and 4 bases for J; bases not matched to a gene: 4. Germline CDR1 and CDR2: SNHLY and FYNNEI. The CDR3 bases are TGTGCCAGCAGGACGGGACAGGGGGCGTATAATTCACCCCTCCACTTT. Translated: CASRTGQGAYNSPLHF.

J is TRBJ1-1 and V is TRBV11-2; D is undetermined. Germline loops: CDR1 SGHAT, CDR2 FQNNGV. The CDR3 length is 13 residues. Trimming removed 1 base from V and 6 bases from J, with 9 bases in between. In nucleotides, the CDR3 is TGTGCCAGCAGCTTAGCACAGTTCGCTGAAGCTTTCTTT. Amino acids: CASSLAQFAEAFF. The full variable domain, rest sourced from reference TRBV11-2 and TRBJ1-1, is EAGVAQSPRYKIIEKRQSVAFWCNPISGHATLYWYQQILGQGPKLLIQFQNNGVVDDSQLPKDRFSAERLKGVDSTLKIQPAKLEDSAVYLCASSLAQFAEAFFGQGTRLTVV.

This chain links TRBV7-9 with TRBJ2-1; 7 bases line up with TRBD1. This CDR3 spans 14 amino acids. Germline V gives CDR1 SEHNR, CDR2 FQNEAQ (reference sequence). J gave up 4 bases and V 2 bases, and 2 bases lay outside the gene matches. CDR3 bases: TGTGCCAGCAGCTTAAAACAGGGGTACAATGAGCAGTTCTTC. This translates into CASSLKQGYNEQFF.

This chain connects TRBV5-4 to TRBJ2-7; TRBD2 is a possible D gene (5 bases). Germline V gene sequence: CDR1 SGHNT, CDR2 YYREEE (reference sequence). The CDR3 sequence is 14 residues long. Trimming took off 0 bases at V and 3 bases at J, with 10 bases between the two ends. The CDR3 protein is CASSLETSGYEQYF. In DNA, the CDR3 is TGTGCCAGCAGCTTGGAAACAAGCGGCTACGAGCAGTACTTC.